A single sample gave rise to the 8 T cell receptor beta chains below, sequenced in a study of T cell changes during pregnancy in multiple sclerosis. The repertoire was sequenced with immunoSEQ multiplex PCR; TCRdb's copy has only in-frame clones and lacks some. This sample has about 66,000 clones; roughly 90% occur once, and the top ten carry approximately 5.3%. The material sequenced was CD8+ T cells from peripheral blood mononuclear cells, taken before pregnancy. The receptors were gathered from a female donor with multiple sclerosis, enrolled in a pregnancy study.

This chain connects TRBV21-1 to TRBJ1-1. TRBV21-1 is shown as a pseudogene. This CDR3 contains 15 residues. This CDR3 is CASSRGGGRGTEAFF. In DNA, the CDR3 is TGTGCCAGCAGCCGAGGGGGGGGGCGCGGCACTGAAGCTTTCTTT.

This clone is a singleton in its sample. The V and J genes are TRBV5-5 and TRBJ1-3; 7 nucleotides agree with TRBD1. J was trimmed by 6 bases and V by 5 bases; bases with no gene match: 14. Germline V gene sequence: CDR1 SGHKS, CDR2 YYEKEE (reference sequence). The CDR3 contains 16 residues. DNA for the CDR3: TGTGCCAGCAGTGCTACCGGGACAGTGAAACTAAACACCATATATTTT. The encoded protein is CASSATGTVKLNTIYF.

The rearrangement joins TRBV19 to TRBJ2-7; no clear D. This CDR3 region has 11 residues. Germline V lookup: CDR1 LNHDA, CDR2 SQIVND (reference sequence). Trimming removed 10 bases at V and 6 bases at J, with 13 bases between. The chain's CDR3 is CATRGAVEQYF. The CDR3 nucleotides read TGTGCCACCCGAGGCGCTGTCGAGCAGTACTTC.

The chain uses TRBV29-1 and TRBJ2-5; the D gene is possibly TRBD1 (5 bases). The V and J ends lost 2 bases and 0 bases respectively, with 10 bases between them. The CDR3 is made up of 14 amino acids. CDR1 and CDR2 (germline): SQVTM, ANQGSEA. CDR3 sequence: CSVEIPTDQETQYF. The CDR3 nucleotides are TGCAGCGTTGAAATCCCGACAGACCAAGAGACCCAGTACTTC.

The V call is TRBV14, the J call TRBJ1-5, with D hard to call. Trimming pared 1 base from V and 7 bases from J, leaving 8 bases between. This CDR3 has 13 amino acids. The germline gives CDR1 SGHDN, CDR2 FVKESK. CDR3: CASSQVHGQPQHF. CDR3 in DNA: TGTGCCAGCAGCCAAGTCCACGGGCAGCCCCAGCATTTT.

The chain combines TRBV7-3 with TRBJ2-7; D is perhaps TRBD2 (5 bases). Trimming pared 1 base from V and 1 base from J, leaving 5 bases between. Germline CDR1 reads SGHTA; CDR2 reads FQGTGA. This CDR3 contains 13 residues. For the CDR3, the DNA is TGTGCCAGCAGCTTAAGCGGGTCCTACGAGCAGTACTTC. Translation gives CASSLSGSYEQYF.

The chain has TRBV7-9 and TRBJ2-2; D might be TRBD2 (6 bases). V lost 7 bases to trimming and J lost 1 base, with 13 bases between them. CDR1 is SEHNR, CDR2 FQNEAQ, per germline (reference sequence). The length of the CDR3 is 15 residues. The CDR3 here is CASTEVGRNTGELFF. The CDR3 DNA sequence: TGTGCCAGCACGGAGGTCGGGAGGAACACCGGGGAGCTGTTTTTT.

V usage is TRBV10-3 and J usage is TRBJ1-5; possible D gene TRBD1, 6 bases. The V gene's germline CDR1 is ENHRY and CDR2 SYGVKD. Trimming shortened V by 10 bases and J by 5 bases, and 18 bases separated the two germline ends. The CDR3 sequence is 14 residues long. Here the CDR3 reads CATKGGDTDQPQHF. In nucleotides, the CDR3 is TGTGCCACCAAAGGGGGGGACACAGATCAGCCCCAGCATTTT.